Given below is one T cell receptor beta chain in context. Treatment specified: randomized to nivolumab then ipilimumab (arm A) or the reverse (arm B). Patients had received no earlier DNA-damaging chemotherapy. Some clones are missing from TCRdb's copy, which holds only in-frame ones; the method was immunoSEQ multiplex PCR. The table includes 40,000 or so clones, around 86% detected once. This entry is derived from a study of sequential checkpoint blockade in melanoma. Material: CD8+ T cells sorted from blood (inferred from file names), obtained from a patient given nivolumab and ipilimumab in sequence. This TCR was recovered from a human donor with melanoma.

Here the CDR3 reads CASGFILTGTEADGYTF. For the CDR3, the DNA is TGTGCTAGTGGTTTCATTTTAACCGGGACAGAGGCTGATGGCTACACCTTC. The J gene is TRBJ1-2, the V gene TRBV12-5, with 7 bases identical to TRBD1. V lost 3 bases, J lost 6 bases, and 16 bases stayed unmatched. CDR3 size: 17 residues. In germline, CDR1 is LGHNT, CDR2 FRNRAP.